This T cell receptor beta chain came from a study of blood T cells in healthy people across ages. There are many counts of this clonotype. A J-beta primer mix and a sample-barcoded 5' primer were used in a second PCR of roughly 6 to 11 cycles. TCRdb reprocessed the 5' RACE reads via MiXCR and lists one record per CDR3 protein. Of around 1,600,000 distinct CDR3 sequences in the sample, about 45% were seen once. This CDR3 has 13 amino acids. Between the trimmed V and J ends, which lost 8 bases and 6 bases, there was a span of 17 bases. The germline CDR1 and CDR2 sequences are ENHRY and SYGVKD. Input material: blood. V gene TRBV10-3 combines with J gene TRBJ2-7, with D possibly matching TRBD2 (5 bases). The sequence was collected from a woman younger than 35 in good health. The CDR3: CAISQSGKSEQYF. For the CDR3, the DNA is TGTGCCATCTCCCAATCGGGGAAATCCGAGCAGTACTTC.